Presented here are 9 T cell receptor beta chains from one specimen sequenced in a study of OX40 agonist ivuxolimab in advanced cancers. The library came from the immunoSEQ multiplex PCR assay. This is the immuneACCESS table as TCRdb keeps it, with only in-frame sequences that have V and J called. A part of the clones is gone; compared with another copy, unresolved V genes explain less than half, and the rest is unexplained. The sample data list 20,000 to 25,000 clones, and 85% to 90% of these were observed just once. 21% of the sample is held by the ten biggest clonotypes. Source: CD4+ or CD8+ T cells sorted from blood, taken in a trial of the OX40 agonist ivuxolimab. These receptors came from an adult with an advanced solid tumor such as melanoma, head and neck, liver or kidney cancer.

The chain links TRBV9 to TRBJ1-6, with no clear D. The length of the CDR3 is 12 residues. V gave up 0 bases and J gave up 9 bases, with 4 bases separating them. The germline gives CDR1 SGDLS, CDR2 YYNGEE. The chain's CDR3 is CASSVGGSPLHF. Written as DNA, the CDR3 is TGTGCCAGCAGCGTAGGTGGTTCACCCCTCCACTTT.

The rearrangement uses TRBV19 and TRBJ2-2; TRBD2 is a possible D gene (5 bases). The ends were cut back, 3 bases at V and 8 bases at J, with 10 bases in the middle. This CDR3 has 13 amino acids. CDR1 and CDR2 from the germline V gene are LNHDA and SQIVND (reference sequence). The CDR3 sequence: CASSIWLAGELFF. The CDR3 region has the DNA TGTGCCAGTAGTATTTGGCTAGCTGGGGAGCTGTTTTTT.

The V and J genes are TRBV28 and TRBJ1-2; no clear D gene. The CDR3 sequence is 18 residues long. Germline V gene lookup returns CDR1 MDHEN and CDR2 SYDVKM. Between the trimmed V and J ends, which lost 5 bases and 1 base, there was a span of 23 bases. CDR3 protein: CASSTPRWRGAFNYGYTF. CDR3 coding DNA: TGTGCCAGCAGTACCCCCAGGTGGAGAGGAGCTTTTAACTATGGCTACACCTTC.

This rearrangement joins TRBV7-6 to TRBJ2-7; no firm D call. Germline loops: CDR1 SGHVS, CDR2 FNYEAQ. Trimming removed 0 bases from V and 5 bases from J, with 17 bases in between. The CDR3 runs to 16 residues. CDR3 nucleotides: TGTGCCAGCAGCTTAGCGGACCCCCGTGGCGGCCACGAGCAGTACTTC. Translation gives CASSLADPRGGHEQYF.

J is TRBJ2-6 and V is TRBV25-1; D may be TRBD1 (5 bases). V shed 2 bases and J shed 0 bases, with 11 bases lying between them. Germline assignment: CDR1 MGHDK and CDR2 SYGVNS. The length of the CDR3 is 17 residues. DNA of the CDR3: TGTGCCAGCAGTGAAAACAGGATTAGCTCTGGGGCCAACGTCCTGACTTTC. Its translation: CASSENRISSGANVLTF.

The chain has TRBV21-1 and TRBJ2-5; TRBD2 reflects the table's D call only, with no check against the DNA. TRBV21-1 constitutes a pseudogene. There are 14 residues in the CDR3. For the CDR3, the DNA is TGTGCCAGCAGCAAAGAAGACCTCGGGGAGACCCAGTACTTC. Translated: CASSKEDLGETQYF.

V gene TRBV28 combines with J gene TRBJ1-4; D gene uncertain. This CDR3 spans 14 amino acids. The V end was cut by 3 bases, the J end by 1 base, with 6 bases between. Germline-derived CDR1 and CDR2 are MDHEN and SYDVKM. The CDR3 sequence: CASSLGLTNEKLFF. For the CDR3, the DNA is TGTGCCAGCAGTTTGGGATTAACTAATGAAAAACTGTTTTTT.

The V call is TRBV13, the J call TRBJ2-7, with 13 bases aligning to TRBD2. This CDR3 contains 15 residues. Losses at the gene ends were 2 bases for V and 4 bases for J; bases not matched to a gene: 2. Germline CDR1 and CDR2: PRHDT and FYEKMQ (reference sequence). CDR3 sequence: CASSLTTSGGYEQYF. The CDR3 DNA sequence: TGTGCCAGCAGCTTAACGACTAGCGGGGGGTACGAGCAGTACTTC.

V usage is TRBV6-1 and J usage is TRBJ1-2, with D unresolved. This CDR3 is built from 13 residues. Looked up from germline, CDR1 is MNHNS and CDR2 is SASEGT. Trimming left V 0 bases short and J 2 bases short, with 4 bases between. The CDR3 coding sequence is TGTGCCAGCAGTGAAGCAGGGAACTATGGCTACACCTTC. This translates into CASSEAGNYGYTF.